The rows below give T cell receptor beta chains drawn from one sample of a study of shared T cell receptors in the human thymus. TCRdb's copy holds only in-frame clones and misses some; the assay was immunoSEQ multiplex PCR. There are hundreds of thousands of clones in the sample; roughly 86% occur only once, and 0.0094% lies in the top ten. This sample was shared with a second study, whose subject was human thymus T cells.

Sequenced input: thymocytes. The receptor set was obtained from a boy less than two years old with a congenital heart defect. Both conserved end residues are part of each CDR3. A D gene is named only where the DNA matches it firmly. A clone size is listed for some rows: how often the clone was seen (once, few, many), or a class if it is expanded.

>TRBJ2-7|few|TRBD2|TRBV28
CASSFNWTSAWQYF
TGTGCCAGCAGTTTCAACTGGACTAGCGCTTGGCAGTACTTC
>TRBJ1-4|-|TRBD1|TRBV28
CASSSRDSPNEKLFF
TGTGCCAGCAGCAGCCGGGACAGCCCTAATGAAAAACTGTTTTTT
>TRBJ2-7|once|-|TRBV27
CASSFGRGKGEQYF
TGTGCCAGCAGTTTCGGACGGGGAAAGGGAGAGCAGTACTTC
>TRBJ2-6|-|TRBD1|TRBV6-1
CASCADRGCSGANVLTF
TGTGCCAGCTGTGCAGACAGGGGTTGTAGTGGGGCCAACGTCCTGACTTTC
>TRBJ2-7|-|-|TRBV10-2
CASRVDRGLLTYEQYF
TGCGCCAGCAGGGTAGACCGGGGACTCTTAACCTACGAGCAGTACTTC
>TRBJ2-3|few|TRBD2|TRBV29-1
CSVGPTVGGSPTDTQYF
TGCAGCGTTGGACCGACGGTAGGCGGGAGTCCCACAGATACGCAGTATTTT
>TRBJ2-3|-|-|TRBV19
CASSGAWTVSDTQYF
TGTGCCAGTAGTGGAGCATGGACAGTCTCAGATACGCAGTATTTT
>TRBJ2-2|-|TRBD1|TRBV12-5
CASGLGKPRTGLTGELFF
TGTGCTAGTGGTTTGGGGAAACCGCGGACAGGTCTCACCGGGGAGCTGTTTTTT
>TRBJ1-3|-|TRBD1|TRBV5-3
CARSSTGAGGNTIYF
TGTGCCAGAAGCAGTACAGGGGCAGGGGGAAACACCATATATTTT
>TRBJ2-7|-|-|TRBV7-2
CASSLGGLLLGLSEQYF
TGTGCCAGCAGCCTAGGGGGACTCCTCCTCGGGCTTAGTGAGCAGTACTTC
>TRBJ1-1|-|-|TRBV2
CASLGGGGIVDEAFF
TGTGCCAGCTTGGGCGGGGGGGGGATAGTCGATGAAGCTTTCTTT
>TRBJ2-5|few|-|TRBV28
CASMGEARTQYF
TGTGCCAGCATGGGGGAGGCGAGGACCCAGTACTTC
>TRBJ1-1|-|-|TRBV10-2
CASSVQARGNGTEAFF
TGCGCCAGCAGTGTTCAAGCGCGCGGGAATGGGACTGAAGCTTTCTTT
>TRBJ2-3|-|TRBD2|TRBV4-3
CASSQELAGVDTQYF
TGCGCCAGCAGCCAAGAACTAGCGGGAGTGGATACGCAGTATTTT
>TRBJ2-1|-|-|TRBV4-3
CASSQDSTGVSYNEQFF
TGCGCCAGCAGCCAAGATAGTACGGGAGTGAGCTACAATGAGCAGTTCTTC
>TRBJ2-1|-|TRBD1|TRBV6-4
CASSQTGQARNEQFF
TGTGCCAGCAGTCAAACCGGACAGGCAAGGAATGAGCAGTTCTTC
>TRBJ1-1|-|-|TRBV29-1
CSVVGPRGAFF
TGCAGCGTTGTGGGTCCGCGAGGAGCTTTCTTT
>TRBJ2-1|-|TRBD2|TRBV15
CATSRDPLAGGRGEQFF
TGTGCCACCAGCAGAGATCCCCTAGCGGGGGGGCGTGGTGAGCAGTTCTTC
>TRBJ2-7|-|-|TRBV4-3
CASSQEGGGTSSSYEQYF
TGCGCCAGCAGCCAAGAGGGGGGTGGGACGTCTAGCTCCTACGAGCAGTACTTC
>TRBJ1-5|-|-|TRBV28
CASSLCLYSNQPQHF
TGTGCCAGCAGTTTATGCCTATATAGCAATCAGCCCCAGCATTTT
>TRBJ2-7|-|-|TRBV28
CASRLRWGSHEQYF
TGTGCCAGCAGACTACGCTGGGGCAGCCACGAGCAGTACTTC
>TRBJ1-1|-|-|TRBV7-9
CASSIPGAETEAFF
TGTGCCAGCAGCATCCCAGGGGCCGAGACTGAAGCTTTCTTT
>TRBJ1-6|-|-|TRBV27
CASSGGLYSPLHF
TGTGCCAGCTCGGGGGGGCTCTATTCACCCCTCCACTTT
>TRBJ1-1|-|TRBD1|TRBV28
CASSLWGQGLTEAFF
TGTGCCAGCAGTTTATGGGGACAGGGACTGACTGAAGCTTTCTTT
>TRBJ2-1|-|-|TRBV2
CASSVLGNYNEQFF
TGTGCCAGCAGTGTTCTCGGGAACTACAATGAGCAGTTCTTC
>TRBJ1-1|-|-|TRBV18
CASSPGSRFKMNTEAFF
TGTGCCAGCTCTCCAGGGAGCAGGTTCAAAATGAACACTGAAGCTTTCTTT
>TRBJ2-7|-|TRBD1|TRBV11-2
CASSGQGNDEQYF
TGTGCCAGCAGCGGACAGGGAAACGACGAGCAGTACTTC
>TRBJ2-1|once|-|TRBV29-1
CSGGGGSYNEQFF
TGCAGCGGGGGCGGTGGTTCCTACAATGAGCAGTTCTTC
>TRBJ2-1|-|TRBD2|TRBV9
CASSEGRDEQFF
TGTGCCAGCAGCGAAGGGAGGGATGAGCAGTTCTTC
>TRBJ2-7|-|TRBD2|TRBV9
CARGRGDHEQYF
TGTGCCAGGGGGCGGGGGGACCACGAGCAGTACTTC
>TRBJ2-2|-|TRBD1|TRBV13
CASSLEDRGTTGELFF
TGTGCCAGCAGCTTAGAGGACAGGGGTACCACCGGGGAGCTGTTTTTT
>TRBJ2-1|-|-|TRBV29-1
CSVVDQRNEQFF
TGCAGCGTTGTTGATCAGCGCAATGAGCAGTTCTTC
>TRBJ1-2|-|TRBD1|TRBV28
CASSPDRGCGYTF
TGTGCCAGCAGCCCCGACAGGGGTTGTGGCTACACCTTC
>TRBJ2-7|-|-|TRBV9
CASSVVGGYEQYF
TGTGCCAGCAGCGTAGTAGGAGGGTACGAGCAGTACTTC
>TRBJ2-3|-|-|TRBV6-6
CASSYSIHSSTDTQYF
TGTGCCAGCAGTTACTCGATTCACTCTAGCACAGATACGCAGTATTTT
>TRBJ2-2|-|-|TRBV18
CASSQGLNTGELFF
TGTGCCAGCTCACAGGGACTCAACACCGGGGAGCTGTTTTTT
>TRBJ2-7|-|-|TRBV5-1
CASSLQGRDYEQYF
TGCGCCAGCAGCTTACAGGGTAGGGACTACGAGCAGTACTTC
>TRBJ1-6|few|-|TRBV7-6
CASSLGPRYLSPLHF
TGTGCCAGCAGCTTAGGGCCACGATACCTTTCACCCCTCCACTTT
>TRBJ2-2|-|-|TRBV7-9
CASSSSTGTKGTGELFF
TGTGCCAGCAGCTCATCAACCGGGACAAAGGGCACCGGGGAGCTGTTTTTT
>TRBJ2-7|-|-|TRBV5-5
CASSSPSRGHEQYF
TGTGCCAGCAGTTCCCCCTCCAGGGGTCACGAGCAGTACTTC
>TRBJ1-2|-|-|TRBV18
CASSPAGLMYGYTF
TGTGCCAGCTCACCAGCAGGGTTGATGTATGGCTACACCTTC
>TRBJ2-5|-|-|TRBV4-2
CASSPEESGHQETQYF
TGTGCCAGCAGCCCGGAGGAAAGCGGACACCAAGAGACCCAGTACTTC
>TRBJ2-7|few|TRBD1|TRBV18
CASSPSQTGVKYRYEQYF
TGTGCCAGCTCACCTTCCCAGACAGGGGTCAAATATCGCTACGAGCAGTACTTC
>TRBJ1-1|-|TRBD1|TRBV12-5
CASGPSTGEEYTEAFF
TGTGCTAGTGGTCCCAGTACAGGGGAGGAGTACACTGAAGCTTTCTTT